This entry lists 21 T cell receptor beta chains sequenced from one sample in a study of cytomegalovirus exposure and HLA in healthy donors. Vbeta (60) and Jbeta (13) primers were used in the PCR. The protocol was immunoSEQ multiplex PCR, while the TCRdb copy is restricted to in-frame clones and leaves out a portion. The sample records 63,000 or so clones, roughly 75% being singletons. Sequenced sample: PBMCs. These receptors originate from a woman aged 25 to 39 in good health and CMV-seronegative.

V is TRBV28 and J is TRBJ2-7; 7 positions match TRBD1. The germline CDR1 and CDR2 sequences are MDHEN and SYDVKM. This CDR3 region has 14 residues. J gave up 0 bases and V 4 bases, and 3 bases lay outside the gene matches. CDR3 sequence reads: CASSSDRASYEQYF. CDR3 sequence (DNA): TGTGCCAGCAGTTCCGACAGGGCCTCCTACGAGCAGTACTTC. The full variable domain, in which reference TRBV28 and TRBJ2-7 provide the parts outside the CDR3, is DVKVTQSSRYLVKRTGEKVFLECVQDMDHENMFWYRQDPGLGLRLIYFSYDVKMKEKGDIPEGYSVSREKKERFSLILESASTNQTSMYLCASSSDRASYEQYFGPGTRLTVT.

This clone has only a few counts. V is TRBV10-3 and J is TRBJ2-7, with D maybe TRBD1 (6 bases). V dropped 2 bases and J dropped 3 bases, with 14 bases sitting between them. Per the germline V gene, CDR1 is ENHRY and CDR2 is SYGVKD. The CDR3 loop spans 15 amino acids. In DNA form, the CDR3 reads TGTGCCATCAGTGAGACAGGGACGGTAGGCTACGAGCAGTACTTC. It encodes CAISETGTVGYEQYF.

The chain couples TRBV27 to TRBJ2-1, with D perhaps matching TRBD1 (5 bases). CDR3 length: 11 residues. Trimming removed 8 bases from V and 7 bases from J, with 9 bases in between. Germline CDR1 and CDR2: MNHEY and SMNVEV (reference sequence). CDR3 DNA: TGTGCCAGCGACTCAGGGAATGAGCAGTTCTTC. It translates to CASDSGNEQFF.

This clone was observed at least ten times. The chain couples TRBV28 to TRBJ1-1, with TRBD1 matching over 8 bases. This CDR3 has 15 amino acids. V was pared by 7 bases and J by 4 bases, with 11 bases of the junction left unmatched. Germline CDR1 MDHEN, CDR2 SYDVKM. The CDR3 region is CASNQGTTGATEAFF. The CDR3 DNA follows: TGTGCCAGCAACCAGGGGACGACAGGGGCCACTGAAGCTTTCTTT.

This rearrangement joins TRBV29-1 to TRBJ1-2; D is possibly TRBD1 (6 bases). The CDR3 consists of 16 residues. The ends were cut back, 2 bases at V and 3 bases at J, with 19 bases in the middle. CDR1 is SQVTM and CDR2 is ANQGSEA in the germline V gene. The chain's CDR3 is CSVEPQGLQDDYGYTF. The DNA for the CDR3 is TGCAGCGTTGAACCCCAGGGGTTACAGGACGACTATGGCTACACCTTC.

The rearrangement links TRBV6-5 to TRBJ1-2, with D unresolved. This CDR3 contains 13 residues. Germline V gene data show CDR1 as MNHEY and CDR2 as SVGAGI. V was pared by 10 bases and J by 2 bases, with 14 bases between. The CDR3 region is CATRRAENYGYTF. CDR3 DNA sequence: TGTGCCACCAGGAGGGCTGAAAACTATGGCTACACCTTC.

The J gene is TRBJ2-2, the V gene TRBV30; TRBD1 is a possible D gene (5 bases). The CDR3 extends over 14 amino acids. V lost 2 bases, J lost 2 bases, and 9 bases lay in between. CDR1 GTSNPN and CDR2 SVGIG come from the germline V gene (reference sequence). The CDR3 region has the DNA TGTGCCTGGAGTACAGGTTATAACACCGGGGAGCTGTTTTTT. Protein: CAWSTGYNTGELFF.

The chain recombines TRBV30 with TRBJ1-3; the D is unclear. In germline, CDR1 is GTSNPN, CDR2 SVGIG (reference sequence). V lost 3 bases to trimming and J lost 3 bases, with 12 bases between them. The CDR3 is made up of 14 amino acids. The CDR3 DNA follows: TGTGCCTGGAGCGTCGGACTCAGTGGAAACACCATATATTTT. Its translation is CAWSVGLSGNTIYF.

V usage is TRBV10-3 and J usage is TRBJ2-3, with a weak D call TRBD1 (5 bases). The germline gives CDR1 ENHRY, CDR2 SYGVKD. The CDR3 is made up of 14 amino acids. V was shortened by 3 bases and J by 1 base, with 8 bases between the two germline ends. As DNA, the CDR3 is TGTGCCATCAGTGATATGACAGGCACAGATACGCAGTATTTT. Encoded protein: CAISDMTGTDTQYF.

The chain combines TRBV18 with TRBJ1-5; 7 bases map to TRBD1. The CDR3 is 13 amino acids. Germline-derived CDR1 and CDR2 are KGHSH and LQKENI. V was pared by 5 bases and J by 7 bases, with 5 bases of the junction left unmatched. The CDR3 reads CASSMQGDQPQHF. The CDR3 bases are TGTGCCAGCTCAATGCAGGGGGACCAGCCCCAGCATTTT.

This chain uses TRBV25-1 with TRBJ1-2; a weak D match, TRBD1 (6 bases). The germline V gene encodes CDR1 MGHDK and CDR2 SYGVNS. V was clipped by 5 bases and J by 8 bases, with 12 bases between them. The CDR3 runs 12 residues. As DNA, the CDR3 is TGTGCCAGCAGTTCAGGGGCGGGCGGCTACACCTTC. Its translation is CASSSGAGGYTF.

The V and J genes are TRBV29-1 and TRBJ1-5; the D is unclear. Trimming took off 6 bases at V and 4 bases at J, with 13 bases between the two ends. The germline CDR1 and CDR2 sequences are SQVTM and ANQGSEA. CDR3 length: 13 amino acids. The CDR3 coding sequence is TGCAGCGTCACCTGGGGAGAGAATCAGCCCCAGCATTTT. This sequence encodes CSVTWGENQPQHF.

The CDR3 loop is CASSSPGAYGYTF. In DNA form, the CDR3 reads TGTGCCAGCAGTTCCCCAGGGGCCTATGGCTACACCTTC. The rearrangement joins TRBV28 to TRBJ1-2, with D perhaps matching TRBD1 (6 bases). V gave up 4 bases and J gave up 4 bases, with 10 bases separating them. This CDR3 spans 13 amino acids. The V gene's germline CDR1 is MDHEN and CDR2 SYDVKM.

The V and J genes are TRBV19 and TRBJ1-1, with 7 bases lining up with TRBD1. V lost 6 bases to trimming and J lost 3 bases; unmatched junction nucleotides: 4. This CDR3 spans 13 amino acids. The germline V gene encodes CDR1 LNHDA and CDR2 SQIVND (reference sequence). This chain's CDR3 is CASRWGTDTEAFF. The CDR3 coding sequence is TGTGCCAGTAGGTGGGGGACAGACACTGAAGCTTTCTTT.

The chain couples TRBV7-9 to TRBJ1-4, with TRBD1 matching over 9 bases. V lost 5 bases to trimming and J lost 4 bases; unmatched junction nucleotides: 2. This CDR3 region has 14 residues. Germline CDR1 and CDR2: SEHNR and FQNEAQ (reference sequence). The CDR3 DNA sequence: TGTGCCAGCAGCGAGGGACAGGGTAATGAAAAACTGTTTTTT. The encoded protein is CASSEGQGNEKLFF.

The genes are TRBV5-1 and TRBJ1-4, with unresolved D. V was clipped by 0 bases and J by 8 bases, with 11 bases between them. The CDR3 has 14 residues. Germline-derived CDR1 and CDR2 are SGHRS and YFSETQ. The CDR3 bases are TGCGCCAGCAGCTTGGTAGCCCCGCAAGAAAAACTGTTTTTT. This encodes CASSLVAPQEKLFF.

The chain links TRBV7-9 to TRBJ1-4; 7 nucleotides align to TRBD1. The CDR3 has 13 amino acids. Trimming took 5 bases from V and 8 from J; bases not matched to a gene: 5. CDR1 and CDR2 from the germline V gene are SEHNR and FQNEAQ (reference sequence). The chain's CDR3 is CASSPGTAEKLFF. Written as DNA, the CDR3 is TGTGCCAGCAGCCCTGGGACAGCCGAAAAACTGTTTTTT.

The chain carries TRBV10-1 and TRBJ1-1, with no clear D. The germline CDR1 and CDR2 sequences are WNHNN and SYGVQD (reference sequence). V was cut by 2 bases and J by 4 bases, with 14 bases left in between. This CDR3 spans 15 amino acids. CDR3 bases: TGCGCCAGCAGTGAGGCGGGGAGGGCGGGCACTGAAGCTTTCTTT. Its protein product is CASSEAGRAGTEAFF.

The chain uses TRBV7-9 and TRBJ1-1; D remains unclear. Looked up from germline, CDR1 is SEHNR and CDR2 is FQNEAQ (reference sequence). V was shortened by 6 bases and J by 4 bases, with 12 bases between the two germline ends. The CDR3 is 13 residues long. DNA of the CDR3: TGTGCCAGCAGGGATCAGGTTGCCACTGAAGCTTTCTTT. This translates into CASRDQVATEAFF. Supplemented by reference TRBV7-9 and TRBJ1-1, the full variable domain reads DTGVSQNPRHKITKRGQNVTFRCDPISEHNRLYWYRQTLGQGPEFLTYFQNEAQLEKSRLLSDRFSAERPKGSFSTLEIQRTEQGDSAMYLCASRDQVATEAFFGQGTRLTVV.

The chain combines TRBV28 with TRBJ1-6; weak D call: TRBD1 (5 bases). The germline V gene has CDR1 MDHEN and CDR2 SYDVKM. The CDR3 loop spans 14 amino acids. Deletions cut 4 bases from V and 10 bases from J, with 14 bases between. The CDR3 spells CASSSGFLRSPLHF. CDR3 DNA sequence: TGTGCCAGCAGTTCAGGGTTTCTTCGCTCACCCCTCCACTTT.

V usage is TRBV6-1 and J usage is TRBJ1-1; D is unresolved. The CDR3 extends over 13 amino acids. The germline gives CDR1 MNHNS, CDR2 SASEGT. V lost 4 bases and J lost 1, with 7 bases in between. DNA for the CDR3: TGTGCCAGCAGTGGAAGAGGGAACACTGAAGCTTTCTTT. It codes for CASSGRGNTEAFF.